The 17 T cell receptor beta chains below all came from one sample that was sequenced in a study of T cell responses to AZD1222 COVID-19 vaccine. Sequencing was performed with immunoSEQ multiplex PCR; in TCRdb, only in-frame clones are kept and a portion is missing. The sample lists around 87,000 clones, just over 90% seen once, with 22% in the top ten. The sequences come from peripheral blood, collected on day 0 of AZD1222 vaccination. These receptors were taken from an adult in good health.

The rearrangement joins TRBV7-2 to TRBJ1-2; TRBD1 agrees at 9 bases. The ends lost 1 base at V and 7 bases at J; junction bases unmatched: 7. This CDR3 has 15 amino acids. Germline V gene data show CDR1 as SGHTA and CDR2 as FQGNSA. The CDR3 loop is CASSLVRTGESGYTF. The CDR3 DNA is TGTGCCAGCAGCTTAGTCCGGACAGGGGAAAGTGGCTACACCTTC.

V usage is TRBV5-1 and J usage is TRBJ1-1, with a possible D match to TRBD1 (5 bases). The CDR3 length is 15 residues. Trimming stripped 5 bases from V and 3 bases from J, with 17 bases between. Germline V CDR1 and CDR2: SGHRS, YFSETQ. CDR3 DNA sequence: TGCGCCAGCAGGGTGAGCCCCACCAGGGACACTGAAGCTTTCTTT. It specifies CASRVSPTRDTEAFF.

This clone was observed a few times. The chain combines TRBV5-4 with TRBJ2-3, with D possibly TRBD2 on 6 matching bases. This CDR3 has 17 amino acids. V shed 4 bases and J shed 6 bases, with 24 bases lying between them. Germline assignment: CDR1 SGHNT and CDR2 YYREEE (reference sequence). CDR3 sequence: CASSLSTGFVGLDTQYF. CDR3 bases: TGTGCCAGCAGCCTGTCCACCGGCTTTGTGGGACTTGATACGCAGTATTTT. Variable domain in full (rest from reference TRBV5-4 and TRBJ2-3): ETGVTQSPTHLIKTRGQQVTLRCSSQSGHNTVSWYQQALGQGPQFIFQYYREEENGRGNFPPRFSGLQFPNYSSELNVNALELDDSALYLCASSLSTGFVGLDTQYFGPGTRLTVL.

This chain links TRBV28 with TRBJ1-1, with D unclear. CDR3 length: 11 residues. CDR1 and CDR2 from the germline V gene are MDHEN and SYDVKM. V lost 8 bases, J lost 3 bases, and 7 bases lay in between. In nucleotides, the CDR3 is TGTGCCAGCCAAAGGGACACTGAAGCTTTCTTT. Protein product: CASQRDTEAFF.

The V call is TRBV7-2, the J call TRBJ1-2, with D perhaps TRBD1 (5 bases). This CDR3 has 13 residues. V was cut by 1 base and J by 6 bases, with 9 bases left in between. Looked up from germline, CDR1 is SGHTA and CDR2 is FQGNSA. DNA of the CDR3: TGTGCCAGCAGCTTAGGACAGATAAATGGCTACACCTTC. Translation gives CASSLGQINGYTF.

This sequence joins TRBV13 and TRBJ2-1; a possible D gene is TRBD2 (7 bases). CDR1 and CDR2 from the germline V gene are PRHDT and FYEKMQ (reference sequence). This CDR3 region has 14 residues. The V and J ends lost 7 bases and 7 bases respectively, with 17 bases between them. CDR3 DNA: TGTGCCAGCAACCGTAGGGGGGGCGCGAATGAGCAGTTCTTC. The encoded protein is CASNRRGGANEQFF.

The chain joins TRBV19 to TRBJ2-1; 9 bases match TRBD2. Germline CDR1 and CDR2: LNHDA and SQIVND (reference sequence). The length of the CDR3 is 12 residues. V trimming: 6 bases; J trimming: 9 bases; junction bases outside the gene matches: 3. CDR3 nucleotide sequence: TGTGCCAGTAGGCGGGGGGGGCTTGAGCAGTTCTTC. Protein: CASRRGGLEQFF.

The chain recombines TRBV5-6 with TRBJ2-7, with 10 bases aligning to TRBD1. CDR1 SGHDT and CDR2 YYEEEE come from the germline V gene. The CDR3 runs 14 residues. Germline trimming cut 0 bases from V and 7 bases from J; bases unmatched to any gene: 4. The CDR3 region is CASSLGQGAREQYF. CDR3 nucleotides: TGTGCCAGCAGCTTGGGACAGGGGGCGCGTGAGCAGTACTTC.

This clone was seen only once. The chain joins TRBV19 to TRBJ1-2; 9 nucleotides agree with TRBD1. Trimming removed 4 bases from V and 5 bases from J; junction bases left unmatched: 5. This CDR3 has 14 amino acids. CDR1 and CDR2 (germline): LNHDA, SQIVND (reference sequence). CDR3 bases: TGTGCCAGTAGTAACCGGGACAGGGTTTATGGCTACACCTTC. It codes for CASSNRDRVYGYTF. The entire variable domain, with the rest obtained from reference TRBV19 and TRBJ1-2, is as follows: DGGITQSPKYLFRKEGQNVTLSCEQNLNHDAMYWYRQDPGQGLRLIYYSQIVNDFQKGDIAEGYSVSREKKESFPLTVTSAQKNPTAFYLCASSNRDRVYGYTFGSGTRLTVV.

The gene calls are TRBV6-5 and TRBJ1-5; weak D call: TRBD1 (6 bases). The CDR3 runs to 15 residues. Per the germline V gene, CDR1 is MNHEY and CDR2 is SVGAGI. V lost 6 bases, J lost 4 bases, and 16 bases lay in between. CDR3 sequence (DNA): TGTGCCAGCAGATCCGAGCAGGGGTCAAATCAGCCCCAGCATTTT. The encoded protein is CASRSEQGSNQPQHF.

The chain carries TRBV3-1 (or the pseudogene TRBV3-2) and TRBJ1-2; 10 bases fit TRBD1. The V segment lost 1 base and the J segment 0 bases; nucleotides outside the gene matches: 11. The CDR3 is 19 residues long. CDR1 is LGHDT and CDR2 is YNNKEL in the germline V gene (reference sequence). The CDR3 loop is CASSQALGQGREANYGYTF. The DNA of the CDR3 is TGTGCCAGCAGCCAAGCCCTGGGACAGGGGAGGGAGGCTAACTATGGCTACACCTTC.

V gene TRBV24-1 combines with J gene TRBJ2-3; TRBD2 matches at 8 bases. Unmatched junction bases numbered 4, after V lost 8 bases and J lost 1 base. The CDR3 has 14 amino acids. Per the germline V gene, CDR1 is KGHDR and CDR2 is SFDVKD. The CDR3 DNA sequence: TGTGCCACCATGATTAGCGGGGGCACAGATACGCAGTATTTT. It specifies CATMISGGTDTQYF.

The chain joins TRBV18 to TRBJ2-3; D call uncertain. The CDR3 has 12 residues. V was trimmed by 2 bases and J by 6 bases, leaving 6 bases between them. Germline V gene data show CDR1 as KGHSH and CDR2 as LQKENI. CDR3 loop: CASSPSGDTQYF. In DNA form, the CDR3 reads TGTGCCAGCTCACCATCGGGCGATACGCAGTATTTT.

V and J are TRBV2 and TRBJ2-7; TRBD1 might be the D (5 bases). V dropped 4 bases and J dropped 4 bases, with 14 bases sitting between them. This CDR3 spans 14 amino acids. The germline V gene has CDR1 SNHLY and CDR2 FYNNEI. The CDR3 region is CASSVSGLSYEQYF. DNA for the CDR3: TGTGCCAGCAGTGTATCAGGGTTAAGTTACGAGCAGTACTTC.

The rearrangement links TRBV4-3 to TRBJ2-5, with 11 bases fitting TRBD2. The CDR3 sequence is 15 residues long. Germline loops: CDR1 LGHNA, CDR2 YSLEER. V shed 2 bases and J 5 bases; nucleotides not matched to a gene: 4. Here the CDR3 reads CASSQMTSGEETQYF. CDR3 sequence (DNA): TGCGCCAGCAGCCAAATGACTAGCGGGGAGGAGACCCAGTACTTC.

The V and J genes are TRBV11-2 and TRBJ1-1; D is ambiguous. The CDR3 has 14 residues. Germline CDR1 reads SGHAT; CDR2 reads FQNNGV. With 1 base removed from V and 3 bases from J, the gap between germline ends came to 9 bases. The CDR3 loop reads CASSLGNGYTEAFF. The CDR3 DNA is TGTGCCAGCAGCTTAGGAAACGGATACACTGAAGCTTTCTTT.

V gene TRBV15 combines with J gene TRBJ1-5, with no clear D. CDR3 size: 16 residues. Germline CDR1 reads LNHNV; CDR2 reads YYDKDF (reference sequence). The ends were cut back, 1 base at V and 0 bases at J, with 10 bases in the middle. The CDR3 DNA follows: TGTGCCACCAGCAGAGCAAGCACGTATAGCAATCAGCCCCAGCATTTT. Its protein is CATSRASTYSNQPQHF. The full variable domain, with the rest looked up from reference TRBV15 and TRBJ1-5, is DAMVIQNPRYQVTQFGKPVTLSCSQTLNHNVMYWYQQKSSQAPKLLFHYYDKDFNNEADTPDNFQSRRPNTSFCFLDIRSPGLGDTAMYLCATSRASTYSNQPQHFGDGTRLSIL.